This is a list of T cell receptor beta chains from one sample in a study of CD8 T cells in Susac syndrome. Using its own MiXCR run on the immunoSEQ multiplex PCR reads, TCRdb lists one record per CDR3 protein. The sample has under 150,000 distinct CDR3 sequences; 90% to 96% are singletons. Material for sequencing was CD4+ T cells from PBMCs. The receptors stem from a human donor with Susac syndrome. The CDR3 runs from the conserved cysteine through the conserved F or W. A D gene is named only where the DNA matches it firmly. Rows may omit the clone size; those that give it use once, few, many or a size class.

d_call	j_call	clone_size	v_call	cdr3_nt	cdr3_aa
NA	TRBJ1-4	NA	TRBV7-9	TGTGCCAGCAGCCCAGAAGGACTGTTTTTT	CASSPEGLFF
NA	TRBJ2-6	NA	TRBV7-3	TGTGCCACCGCCTCGGAAGGGGCCAACGTCCTGACTTTC	CATASEGANVLTF
NA	TRBJ2-1	NA	TRBV20-1	TGCAGTGCTAGAGGAAAGAGGGGGAATGAGCAGTTCTTC	CSARGKRGNEQFF
TRBD1	TRBJ2-7	NA	TRBV15	TGTGCCACCAGCAGAGGGGACAGGGACGTCTACGAGCAGTACTTC	CATSRGDRDVYEQYF
NA	TRBJ1-2	NA	TRBV20-1	TGCAGTGCTAACACAGGGTATAACTATGGCTACACCTTC	CSANTGYNYGYTF
NA	TRBJ2-3	NA	TRBV29-1	TGCAGCGTCGAGAAAAATACGCAGTATTTT	CSVEKNTQYF
NA	TRBJ1-2	NA	TRBV10-3	TGTGCCATCAGTGAGGCGCTCTATGGCTACACCTTC	CAISEALYGYTF
NA	TRBJ2-5	NA	TRBV29-1	TGCAGCGTTGATTCCCACTTCCAAGAGACCCAGTACTTC	CSVDSHFQETQYF
NA	TRBJ2-3	once	TRBV2	TGTGCCAGCAGCGTTCGCCGGGACCTGAAAGATACGCAGTATTTT	CASSVRRDLKDTQYF
NA	TRBJ2-5	NA	TRBV20-1	TGCAGTGCTAGAATCCAGGCTAGCAGGGAGACCCAGTACTTC	CSARIQASRETQYF
TRBD2	TRBJ2-3	NA	TRBV6-5	TGTGCCAGCAGGGCTAGCGGGGTCACAGATACGCAGTATTTT	CASRASGVTDTQYF
TRBD1	TRBJ2-7	NA	TRBV5-1	TGCGCCAGCAGGGTGACAGGGACCAACTACGAGCAGTACTTC	CASRVTGTNYEQYF
TRBD1	TRBJ2-5	NA	TRBV12-3/TRBV12-4	TGTGCCAGTAAGGGACAGGAACGCCAAGAGACCCAGTACTTC	CASKGQERQETQYF
NA	TRBJ2-5	NA	TRBV5-1	TGCGCCAGCAGCCCAGACACCTCTCAAGAGACCCAGTACTTC	CASSPDTSQETQYF
TRBD2	TRBJ2-7	NA	TRBV3-1	TGTGCCAGCAGCCAAGCCCTGGGACTAGCGGGAGCCGAGCAGTACTTC	CASSQALGLAGAEQYF
NA	TRBJ2-1	once	TRBV24-1	TGTGCCACCAGTGACCCAGCGCGTGAGCAGTTCTTC	CATSDPAREQFF
TRBD1	TRBJ1-5	NA	TRBV6-5	TGTGCCAGCAGTTACCCCGACAGGGGGCTCGGCAATCAGCCCCAGCATTTT	CASSYPDRGLGNQPQHF
TRBD2	TRBJ2-1	NA	TRBV20-1	TGCAGTCTGGCGGGAGGGCCGGGAGAGCAGTTCTTC	CSLAGGPGEQFF
NA	TRBJ2-1	NA	TRBV29-1	TGCAGCGTTGAAGATCTAAGGACTTCTTCCTCCTACAATGAGCAGTTCTTC	CSVEDLRTSSSYNEQFF
NA	TRBJ1-2	NA	TRBV12-3/TRBV12-4	TGTGCCAGCAGTTACGAGCGGCGTTATGGCTACACCTTC	CASSYERRYGYTF
NA	TRBJ2-1	NA	TRBV7-3	TGTGCCAGCAGCCAGCTAGGTCGCAATGAGCAGTTCTTC	CASSQLGRNEQFF
NA	TRBJ2-5	NA	TRBV25-1	TGTGCCAGCAGTGAAGGATGGGGGGTCCCCCAAGAGACCCAGTACTTC	CASSEGWGVPQETQYF
NA	TRBJ2-5	NA	TRBV7-9	TGTGCCAGCAGCTTAGACCCTAGGATAGGAAGGACCCAGTACTTC	CASSLDPRIGRTQYF
TRBD1	TRBJ2-4	NA	TRBV7-2	TGTGCCAGCAGCCCAGACAGGGTTCCGGACATTCAGTACTTC	CASSPDRVPDIQYF
TRBD2	TRBJ2-1	NA	TRBV7-2	TGTGCCAGCAGCCGTCTAGCGGGAGCTAGAGGTGAGCAGTTCTTC	CASSRLAGARGEQFF
TRBD1	TRBJ2-7	NA	TRBV19	TGTGCCAGTAACCAACCGGGACAGGGAAACGAGCAGTACTTC	CASNQPGQGNEQYF
NA	TRBJ1-2	NA	TRBV28	TGTGCCCACGGGGGGGGTACTGACTATGGCTACACCTTC	CAHGGGTDYGYTF
TRBD1	TRBJ2-7	NA	TRBV29-1	TGCAGCGTTGATCAGGGGGCTAGCGAGCAGTACTTC	CSVDQGASEQYF
TRBD1	TRBJ2-2	NA	TRBV7-6	TGTGCCAGCAGCTTAGTCCCGGGACAGGGAAACACCGGGGAGCTGTTTTTT	CASSLVPGQGNTGELFF
NA	TRBJ1-5	NA	TRBV6-4	TGTGCCAGCTTTTTCTGTAGCAATCAGCCCCAGCATTTT	CASFFCSNQPQHF
NA	TRBJ1-2	NA	TRBV4-1	TGCGCCAGCAGCCACTTGGACCCTCCGGGGTATGGCTACACCTTC	CASSHLDPPGYGYTF
NA	TRBJ1-1	NA	TRBV7-9	TGTGCCAGCAGCTTCGAGGGTACTGAAGCTTTCTTT	CASSFEGTEAFF
NA	TRBJ1-6	NA	TRBV25-1	TGTGCCAGCCGAGAAACAGGGTTGGATTCACCCCTCCACTTT	CASRETGLDSPLHF
NA	TRBJ2-5	NA	TRBV12-3/TRBV12-4	TGTGCCAGCAGCTTGGCGGGTGCCCAGTACTTC	CASSLAGAQYF
NA	TRBJ1-5	NA	TRBV28	TGTGCCAGCAGTTCATCAAGGAGGGGCTCCGGCCAGCCCCAGCATTTT	CASSSSRRGSGQPQHF
TRBD2	TRBJ2-3	NA	TRBV29-1	TGCAGCGTCCCGAGACTAGCGGGGCCAGATACGCAGTATTTT	CSVPRLAGPDTQYF
NA	TRBJ2-4	NA	TRBV10-3	TGTGCCATCAGTGAGTCCCTCAGTAGAGCCAAAAACATTCAGTACTTC	CAISESLSRAKNIQYF
NA	TRBJ2-5	NA	TRBV20-1	TGCAGTGCTAGAGATAGCTTAACAGTTATAGAGACCCAGTACTTC	CSARDSLTVIETQYF
NA	TRBJ2-5	NA	TRBV20-1	TGCAGTGCTAGAGATTTGGAGACCCAGTACTTC	CSARDLETQYF
NA	TRBJ1-1	few	TRBV29-1	TGCAGCGTTGAGGGTAAGAACACTGAAGCTTTCTTT	CSVEGKNTEAFF
TRBD2	TRBJ2-7	NA	TRBV11-2	TGTGCCAGCAGCCCAGCCAGCGGGAGATTCGAGCAGTACTTC	CASSPASGRFEQYF
NA	TRBJ2-1	NA	TRBV5-1	TGCGCCAGCAGCTACAGGAGTGGGTACAATGAGCAGTTCTTC	CASSYRSGYNEQFF
NA	TRBJ1-1	NA	TRBV5-6	TGTGCCAGCAGCTTGTACCAGAACACTGAAGCTTTCTTT	CASSLYQNTEAFF
NA	TRBJ2-3	NA	TRBV29-1	TGCAGCGTTGGACAGAGCACAGATACGCAGTATTTT	CSVGQSTDTQYF
TRBD2	TRBJ2-3	NA	TRBV2	TGTGCCAGCAGGAAACTAGCGGGGTATACAGATACGCAGTATTTT	CASRKLAGYTDTQYF
NA	TRBJ2-1	NA	TRBV6-4	TGTGCCAGCAGTGAGAAGGGGGGCTCCTACAATGAGCAGTTCTTC	CASSEKGGSYNEQFF
NA	TRBJ2-1	NA	TRBV11-2	TGTGCCAGCAGCTTAGTAGTTCCGACCGCGAGCTCCTACAATGAGCAGTTCTTC	CASSLVVPTASSYNEQFF
NA	TRBJ2-7	NA	TRBV20-1	TGCAGTGCTAGATCCGTTACCTACGAGCAGTACTTC	CSARSVTYEQYF
NA	TRBJ2-1	NA	TRBV6-5	TGTGCCAGCCGAGGATATTTAGGAGAGCAGTTCTTC	CASRGYLGEQFF
TRBD2	TRBJ2-1	NA	TRBV6-2/TRBV6-3	TGTGCCAGCAGCGGGGAACTAGCGAGCAATGAGCAGTTCTTC	CASSGELASNEQFF
NA	TRBJ2-5	NA	TRBV9	TGTGCCAGCAGCGGGGGAGACAAGCAAGAGACCCAGTACTTC	CASSGGDKQETQYF